This record looks at one TCR beta chain sequence and its context. Germline CDR1 MNHNY, CDR2 SVGAGI (reference sequence). The length of the CDR3 is 12 residues. Between the trimmed V and J ends, which lost 5 bases and 10 bases, there was a span of 12 bases. The data belong to a study of OX40 agonist ivuxolimab in advanced cancers. The table came from immunoSEQ multiplex PCR; TCRdb's copy has only in-frame clones and leaves some out. The sample yields 53,000 or so clones, 75% to 85% seen once. V is TRBV6-6 and J is TRBJ2-1; tentatively, D is TRBD1 (6 bases). This receptor was obtained from an adult with an advanced solid tumor such as melanoma, head and neck, liver or kidney cancer. This specimen was CD4+ or CD8+ T cells sorted from blood, taken in a trial of the OX40 agonist ivuxolimab. This CDR3 reads CASSPTQGEQFF. In DNA, the CDR3 is TGTGCCAGCAGTCCCACCCAGGGGGAGCAGTTCTTC.